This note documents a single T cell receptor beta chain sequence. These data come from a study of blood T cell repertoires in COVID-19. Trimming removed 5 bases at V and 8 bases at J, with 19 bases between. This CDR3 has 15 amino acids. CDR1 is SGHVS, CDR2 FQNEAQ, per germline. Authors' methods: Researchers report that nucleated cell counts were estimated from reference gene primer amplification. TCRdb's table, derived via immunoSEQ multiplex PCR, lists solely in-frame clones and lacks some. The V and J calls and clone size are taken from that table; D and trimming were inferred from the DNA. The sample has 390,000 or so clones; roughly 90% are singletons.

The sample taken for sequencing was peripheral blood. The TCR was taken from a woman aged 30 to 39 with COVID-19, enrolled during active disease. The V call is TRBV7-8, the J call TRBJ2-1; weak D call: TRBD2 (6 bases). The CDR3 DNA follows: TGTGCCAGCAGCCCGAGTTCGGGGGATTCCTATGAGCAGTTCTTC. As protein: CASSPSSGDSYEQFF.